Sequencing of this T cell receptor beta chain was carried out in a study of blood T cell repertoires in COVID-19. Study summary: Acute-phase and convalescent COVID-19 samples originated in the United States, Italy and Spain.

How the authors handled the data: Nucleated cell counts were estimated from reference gene primer amplification. Data came from immunoSEQ multiplex PCR; TCRdb stores just in-frame clones and leaves some out. V and J calls and clone size are those listed in that table; D and trimming were worked out from the DNA. The top ten hold 7.5% of the sample, which has 200,000 to 250,000 clones, roughly four fifths seen once. This TCR was sampled from a woman older than 75 with COVID-19, enrolled during active disease. The sample taken for sequencing was peripheral blood.

CDR3 amino acids: CASSPWAAGNTIYF. The CDR3 nucleotides read TGTGCCAGCAGTCCCTGGGCTGCTGGAAACACCATATATTTT. The rearrangement links TRBV6-5 to TRBJ1-3; D is undetermined. Germline V gene data show CDR1 as MNHEY and CDR2 as SVGAGI. The CDR3 consists of 14 residues. The V end was cut by 5 bases, the J end by 2 bases, with 10 bases between.